Reported below is one T cell receptor (beta chain). The record originates from a study of T cell responses to AZD1222 COVID-19 vaccine. Produced via immunoSEQ multiplex PCR; TCRdb's table is partial and in-frame only. The sample shows 110,000 to 150,000 clones, about nine tenths of them seen only once. The specimen was peripheral blood, collected on day 0 of AZD1222 vaccination. The sequence derives from an adult in good health.

DNA of the CDR3: TGTGCCAGCAGTCCCACAGGGGAGGGCACTGAAGCTTTCTTT. Amino acids: CASSPTGEGTEAFF. The chain uses TRBV6-5 and TRBJ1-1; TRBD1 agrees at 7 bases. CDR3 length: 14 amino acids. Germline trimming cut 5 bases from V and 4 bases from J; bases unmatched to any gene: 7. Germline CDR1 and CDR2: MNHEY and SVGAGI.